The TCR beta chain described here comes from a study of T cell responses to AZD1222 COVID-19 vaccine. Broader study findings: Mostly white British, mostly female donors; authors suggested clonal diversity may be underestimated. Of the AZD1222 recipients, only 6 or 7 were seropositive at baseline. Repertoire sampling occurred only after the peak T cell response. In the spike-specific TCR repertoire, nearly half reportedly target unmutated variant regions.

Germline-derived CDR1 and CDR2 are MNHEY and SVGEGT. The CDR3 loop spans 15 amino acids. Deletions cut 0 bases from V and 0 bases from J, with 7 bases between. Profiling relied on immunoSEQ multiplex PCR, and the TCRdb table lists in-frame clones only, not all of them. Among 100,000 or so clones listed, approximately 92% were seen once. On this clone itself: Its antigen is currently unknown.

This specimen was peripheral blood, taken 28 days after the second AZD1222 dose. The TCR originated in an adult who received the AZD1222 COVID-19 vaccine. The chain links TRBV6-2 or TRBV6-3 to TRBJ2-3; D remains ambiguous. The CDR3 spells CASSYSSVSTDTQYF. The CDR3 bases are TGTGCCAGCAGTTACTCGAGTGTGAGCACAGATACGCAGTATTTT.